Detailed here is one T cell receptor (beta chain). This clonotype has ten or more counts. What this receptor recognizes is not known. Base qualities are not recorded, but no much larger clone differs from it by a single base. This specimen comes from a study of beta chain bispecific antibodies for T cell cancers (dated by TCRdb to the early 2020s). Context from the whole study: Healthy donor T cells were cocultured with T cell leukemia lines and bispecific antibodies, and TRBV sequencing of the surviving cells was then used to measure how much each TRBV family was depleted. Surface TRBV12 (TRBV12-3) was expressed on Jurkat cells, and surface TRBV5-5 was expressed on HPB-ALL cells.

Including cysteine and phenylalanine, the CDR3 has 15 amino acids. The CDR3 DNA has 45 bases and is translated from base 1. V loses 4 bases at its end and J loses 4 bases; junction bases beyond the gene matches: 6. The study at large found these results: Leukemia cell line cells were mixed with normal T cells in each sequenced sample, and most of the targeted TRBV signal was derived from the leukemia cells rather than from the normal T cells. Cross-reactivity of the anti-TRBV5-5 antibody with TRBV5-6 was attributed to high sequence similarity between the two genes.

The libraries included unique molecular identifier barcodes, and the barcodes were used to quantify clonotypes. Qiagen AllPrep DNA/RNA Micro kits were used to isolate total RNA, and an Agilent TapeStation was used to check RNA quality. TCR beta libraries were built by 5' RACE: cDNA synthesis followed by two PCR steps using TCR beta constant-region gene-specific primers. TCR beta libraries were sequenced on an Illumina MiSeq platform. Per the original workflow: Reads were processed with MIGEC, MiXCR and VDJtools. Clonotype frequency was computed as the clonotype's share of unique molecular identifiers among all unique molecular identifiers in the sample. Any TRBV gene that IMGT lists as a pseudogene or open reading frame, and is therefore nonfunctional, such as TRBV1, TRBV12-1 and TRBV21, was left out. The public reads were quality trimmed at Q25 with fastp and then assembled into clones with MiXCR by TCRdb, keeping productive beta chains. Each record represents a unique CDR3 protein, reported with the most common genes and DNA among its rows. The V and J calls follow TCRdb's processing rather than the paper's. This sample has about 20,000 distinct CDR3 sequences in its table, and 2.6% of those were observed once. The top ten hold 25% to 35% of the sample.

T cells were expanded from blood mononuclear cells for two to four days using either anti-CD3 antibody OKT3 or CD3/CD28 Dynabeads. The culture conditions for expanded T cells were RPMI 1640 plus 10% fetal bovine serum, recombinant human IL-2 (approximately 100 IU/ml) and IL-7 (5 ng/ml). Each coculture contained 5 x 10^4 or so normal T cells, 5 x 10^4 or so target cells and bispecific antibody in about 98 ul and was incubated for around 18 hours at 37 degrees C. Each bispecific antibody consisted of two single-chain variable fragments expressed in a single-chain diabody format with a His tag. Healthy human donors supplied the effector T cells, with peripheral blood mononuclear cells isolated from leukapheresis samples using Ficoll density gradient centrifugation.

This TCR was recovered from a human donor in good health. Some clones in this sample may be carry-over from other donors' samples. Sequenced: healthy donor T cells cultured with leukemia cells. In this chain, TRBV12-3 or TRBV12-4 is recombined with TRBJ2-1, and 8 junctional nucleotides match TRBD2. The DNA sequence is given as TGTGCCAGCAGTTACCAGCGGGGGTGGTACAATGAGCAGTTCTTC. Translated, it gives CASSYQRGWYNEQFF.